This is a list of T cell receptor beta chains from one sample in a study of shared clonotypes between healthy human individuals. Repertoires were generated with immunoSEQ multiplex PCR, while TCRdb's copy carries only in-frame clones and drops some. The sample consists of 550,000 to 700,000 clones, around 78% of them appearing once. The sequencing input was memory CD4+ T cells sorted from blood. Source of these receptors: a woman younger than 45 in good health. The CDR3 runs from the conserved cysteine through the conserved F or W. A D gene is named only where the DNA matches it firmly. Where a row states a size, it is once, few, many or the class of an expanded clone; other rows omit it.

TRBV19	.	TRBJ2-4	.	CASSNFGTPTKNIQYF	TGTGCCAGTAGTAATTTCGGGACACCAACCAAAAACATTCAGTACTTC
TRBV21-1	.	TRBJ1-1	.	CASSKAWREGCTEAFF	TGTGCCAGCAGCAAAGCTTGGCGCGAAGGTTGCACTGAAGCTTTCTTT
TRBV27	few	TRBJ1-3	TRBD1	CASSIYGQVGNTIYF	TGTGCCAGCAGTATTTACGGACAGGTGGGAAACACCATATATTTT
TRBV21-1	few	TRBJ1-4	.	CASERTGTGEKLFF	TGTGCCAGCGAGAGAACAGGGACGGGGGAAAAACTGTTTTTT
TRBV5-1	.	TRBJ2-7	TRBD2	CASSLSGSSYEQYF	TGCGCCAGCAGCTTAAGCGGGAGCTCCTACGAGCAGTACTTC
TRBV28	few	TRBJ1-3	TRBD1	CASSLGTGGLISGNTIYF	TGTGCCAGCAGTTTGGGGACAGGGGGCCTTATCTCTGGAAACACCATATATTTT
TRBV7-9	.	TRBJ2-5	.	CASSSARGYETQYF	TGTGCCAGCAGCTCCGCTCGGGGGTATGAGACCCAGTACTTC
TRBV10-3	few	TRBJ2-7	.	CAIRLGDTSSYEQYF	TGTGCCATCAGGTTGGGGGATACTTCCTCCTACGAGCAGTACTTC
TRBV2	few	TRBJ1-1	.	CASSGQAGNTEAFF	TGTGCCAGCAGTGGACAGGCGGGGAACACTGAAGCTTTCTTT
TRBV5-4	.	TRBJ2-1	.	CASSETAYPYNEQFF	TGTGCCAGCAGCGAGACAGCCTACCCCTACAATGAGCAGTTCTTC
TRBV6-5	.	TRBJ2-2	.	CASGHLTGELFF	TGTGCCAGCGGACACCTCACCGGGGAGCTGTTTTTT
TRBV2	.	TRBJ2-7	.	CASLMDHSYEQYF	TGTGCCAGCCTGATGGACCATTCCTACGAGCAGTACTTC
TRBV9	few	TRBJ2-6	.	CASSVGAGTSGANVLTF	TGTGCCAGCAGCGTAGGAGCAGGGACCTCTGGGGCCAACGTCCTGACTTTC
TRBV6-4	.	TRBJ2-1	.	CASSDFGGSNEQFF	TGTGCCAGCAGTGACTTCGGCGGAAGCAATGAGCAGTTCTTC
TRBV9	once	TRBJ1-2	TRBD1	CASSPSTGDYGYTF	TGTGCCAGCAGCCCCTCGACAGGGGACTATGGCTACACCTTC
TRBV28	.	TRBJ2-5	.	CASSSGIKTQYF	TGTGCCAGCAGTTCAGGGATTAAGACCCAGTACTTC
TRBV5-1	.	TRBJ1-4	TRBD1	CASSLQTGATNEKLFF	TGCGCCAGCAGCCTCCAAACAGGGGCAACTAATGAAAAACTGTTTTTT
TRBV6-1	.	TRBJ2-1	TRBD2	CAGGSAGDDDEQFF	TGTGCCGGGGGTTCAGCGGGAGACGACGATGAGCAGTTCTTC
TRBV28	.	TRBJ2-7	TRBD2	CASRTSGSMWYEQYF	TGTGCCAGCCGGACTAGCGGGAGTATGTGGTACGAGCAGTACTTC
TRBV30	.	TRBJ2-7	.	CAWSGGSRYEQYF	TGTGCCTGGAGTGGGGGCAGCCGCTACGAGCAGTACTTC
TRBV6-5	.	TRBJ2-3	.	CASSERESDTQYF	TGTGCCAGCTCCGAAAGGGAGTCAGATACGCAGTATTTT
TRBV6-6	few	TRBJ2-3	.	CASSYSGRFGTDTQYF	TGTGCCAGCAGTTACTCAGGGCGGTTTGGCACAGATACGCAGTATTTT
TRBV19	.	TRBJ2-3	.	CASSKSRGGADTQYF	TGTGCCAGTAGTAAGTCCCGAGGAGGGGCAGATACGCAGTATTTT
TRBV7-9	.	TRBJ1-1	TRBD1	CASSLTGDGNTEAFF	TGTGCCAGCAGCTTGACAGGGGACGGGAACACTGAAGCTTTCTTT
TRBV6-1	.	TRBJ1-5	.	CASSQTRYNQPQHF	TGTGCCAGCAGTCAGACTCGTTACAATCAGCCCCAGCATTTT
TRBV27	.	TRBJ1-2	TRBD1	CASKGTGLTNYGYTF	TGTGCCAGCAAGGGGACAGGGCTCACTAACTATGGCTACACCTTC
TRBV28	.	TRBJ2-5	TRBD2	CASKLGGEGETQYF	TGTGCCAGCAAGCTCGGAGGGGAGGGGGAGACCCAGTACTTC
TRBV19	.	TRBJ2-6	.	CASSSPQGGGANVLTF	TGTGCCAGTAGTAGCCCGCAGGGAGGTGGGGCCAACGTCCTGACTTTC
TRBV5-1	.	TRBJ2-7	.	CASSFMAETYEQYF	TGCGCCAGCAGCTTTATGGCGGAGACCTACGAGCAGTACTTC
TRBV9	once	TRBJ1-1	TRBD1	CASSANRGQDTEAFF	TGTGCCAGCAGCGCTAACAGGGGGCAGGACACTGAAGCTTTCTTT
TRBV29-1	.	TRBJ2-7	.	CSVELVTGGEQYF	TGCAGCGTTGAATTGGTCACAGGCGGCGAGCAGTACTTC
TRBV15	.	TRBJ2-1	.	CATSPIFLGVSYNEQFF	TGTGCCACCAGCCCCATTTTTTTGGGGGTATCCTACAATGAGCAGTTCTTC
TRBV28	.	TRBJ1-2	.	CASSYQTGNYGYTF	TGTGCCAGCAGTTACCAGACAGGAAACTATGGCTACACCTTC
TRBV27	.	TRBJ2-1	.	CASRPNTRSYNEQFF	TGTGCCAGCAGACCTAATACTAGATCCTACAATGAGCAGTTCTTC
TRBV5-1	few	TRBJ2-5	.	CASSFGPGEETQYF	TGCGCCAGCAGCTTCGGTCCGGGGGAAGAGACCCAGTACTTC
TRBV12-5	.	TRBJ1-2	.	CASGNDRSGYTF	TGTGCTAGTGGTAACGACAGAAGCGGCTACACCTTC
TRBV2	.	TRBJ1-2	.	CASSGHYGYTF	TGTGCCAGCAGTGGCCACTATGGCTACACCTTC
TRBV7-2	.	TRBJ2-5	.	CASSLGMGRETQYF	TGTGCCAGCAGCTTAGGGATGGGAAGGGAGACCCAGTACTTC
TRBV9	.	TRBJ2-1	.	CASSSISHNEQFF	TGTGCCAGCAGCTCTATATCCCACAATGAGCAGTTCTTC
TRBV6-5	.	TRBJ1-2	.	CASSYSGSRSGYTF	TGTGCCAGCAGTTACTCGGGCAGTAGGTCTGGCTACACCTTC
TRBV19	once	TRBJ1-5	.	CASSPMAGDNQPQHF	TGTGCCAGTAGTCCTATGGCCGGTGACAATCAGCCCCAGCATTTT
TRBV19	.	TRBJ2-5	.	CASSKGSTETQYF	TGTGCCAGTAGTAAGGGGAGTACGGAGACCCAGTACTTC
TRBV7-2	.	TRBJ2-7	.	CASSVISGTPLINYEQYF	TGTGCCAGCAGCGTAATTTCCGGGACACCCTTGATAAACTACGAGCAGTACTTC
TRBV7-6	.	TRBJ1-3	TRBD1	CASSLARGPSSGNTIYF	TGTGCCAGCAGCTTAGCGAGGGGGCCGAGCTCTGGAAACACCATATATTTT
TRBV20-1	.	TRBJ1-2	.	CSAPAGVDYTF	TGCAGTGCTCCCGCCGGGGTGGACTACACCTTC
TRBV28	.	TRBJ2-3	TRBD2	CASRGTSGSTDTQYF	TGTGCCAGCAGGGGGACTAGCGGTAGCACAGATACGCAGTATTTT
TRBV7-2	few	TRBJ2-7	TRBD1	CASSEGAESSYEQYF	TGTGCCAGCAGCGAGGGGGCGGAGAGCTCCTACGAGCAGTACTTC
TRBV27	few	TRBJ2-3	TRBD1	CASRGPGGWDTQYF	TGTGCCAGCAGAGGTCCAGGGGGCTGGGATACGCAGTATTTT
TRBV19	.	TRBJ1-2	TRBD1	CASSTDRARANYGYTF	TGTGCCAGTAGTACGGACAGGGCGAGAGCTAACTATGGCTACACCTTC
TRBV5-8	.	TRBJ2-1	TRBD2	CASSSPIAGGRNEQFF	TGTGCCAGCAGCTCCCCTATAGCGGGAGGGCGTAATGAGCAGTTCTTC
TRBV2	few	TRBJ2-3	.	CASSENGVGSDTQYF	TGTGCCAGCAGTGAAAACGGGGTCGGCTCAGATACGCAGTATTTT
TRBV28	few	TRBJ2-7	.	CASSVRDVSYEQYF	TGTGCCAGCAGTGTCCGGGACGTTTCCTACGAGCAGTACTTC
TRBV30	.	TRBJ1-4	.	CAWNRATNEKLFF	TGTGCCTGGAACAGGGCCACTAATGAAAAACTGTTTTTT